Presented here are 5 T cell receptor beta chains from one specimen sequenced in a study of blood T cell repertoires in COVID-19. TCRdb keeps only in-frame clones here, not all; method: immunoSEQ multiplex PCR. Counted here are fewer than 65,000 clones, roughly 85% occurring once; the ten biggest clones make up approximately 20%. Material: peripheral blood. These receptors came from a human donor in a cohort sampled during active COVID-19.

CDR3 sequence (DNA): TGTGCCAGCAGCTCTGGCCTCTACGAGCAGTACTTC. Its translation is CASSSGLYEQYF. V usage is TRBV11-2 and J usage is TRBJ2-7; D gene ambiguous. V gave up 4 bases and J gave up 3 bases, with 7 bases separating them. CDR1 is SGHAT, CDR2 FQNNGV, per germline. The CDR3 has 12 residues.

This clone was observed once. CDR3 in DNA: TGTGCCAGCAGGAGGGCGGGAGAGACCCAGTACTTC. It encodes CASRRAGETQYF. The chain links TRBV12-3 or TRBV12-4 to TRBJ2-5; maybe TRBD2 (5 bases). Trimming took 6 bases from V and 4 from J, leaving 9 bases between them. The length of the CDR3 is 12 residues.

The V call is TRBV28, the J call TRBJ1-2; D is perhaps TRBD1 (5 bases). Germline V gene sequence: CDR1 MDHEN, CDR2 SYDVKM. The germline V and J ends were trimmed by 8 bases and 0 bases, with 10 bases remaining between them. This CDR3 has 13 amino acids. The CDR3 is CASLGGANYGYTF. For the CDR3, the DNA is TGTGCCAGCTTGGGGGGGGCTAACTATGGCTACACCTTC.

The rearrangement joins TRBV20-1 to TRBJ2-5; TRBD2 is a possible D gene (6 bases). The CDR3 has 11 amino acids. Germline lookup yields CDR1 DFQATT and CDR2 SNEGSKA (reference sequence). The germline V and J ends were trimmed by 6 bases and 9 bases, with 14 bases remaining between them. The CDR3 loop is CSAGDSAAQYF. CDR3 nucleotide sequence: TGCAGTGCCGGGGACTCCGCGGCCCAGTACTTC.

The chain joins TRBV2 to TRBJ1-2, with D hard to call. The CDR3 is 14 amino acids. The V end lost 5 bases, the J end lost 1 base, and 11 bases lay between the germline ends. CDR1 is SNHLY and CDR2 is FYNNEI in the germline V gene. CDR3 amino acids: CASSPSTINYGYTF. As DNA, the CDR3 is TGTGCCAGCAGTCCATCCACAATTAACTATGGCTACACCTTC. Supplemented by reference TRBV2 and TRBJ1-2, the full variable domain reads EPEVTQTPSHQVTQMGQEVILRCVPISNHLYFYWYRQILGQKVEFLVSFYNNEISEKSEIFDDQFSVERPDGSNFTLKIRSTKLEDSAMYFCASSPSTINYGYTFGSGTRLTVV.